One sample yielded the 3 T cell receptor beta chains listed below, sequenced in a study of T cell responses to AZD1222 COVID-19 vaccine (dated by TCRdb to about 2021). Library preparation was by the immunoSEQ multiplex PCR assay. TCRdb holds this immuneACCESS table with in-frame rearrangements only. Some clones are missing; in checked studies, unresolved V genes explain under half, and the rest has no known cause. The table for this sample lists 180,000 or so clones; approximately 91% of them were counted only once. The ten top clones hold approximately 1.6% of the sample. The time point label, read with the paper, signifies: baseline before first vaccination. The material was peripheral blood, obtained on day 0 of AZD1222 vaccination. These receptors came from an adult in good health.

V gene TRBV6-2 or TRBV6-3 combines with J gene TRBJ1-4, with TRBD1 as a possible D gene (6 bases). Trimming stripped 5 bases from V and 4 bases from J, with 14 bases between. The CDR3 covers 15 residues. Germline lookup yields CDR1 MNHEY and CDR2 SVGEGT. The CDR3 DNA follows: TGTGCCAGCAGTGACGCGGGGGCCCTTAATGAAAAACTGTTTTTT. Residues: CASSDAGALNEKLFF.

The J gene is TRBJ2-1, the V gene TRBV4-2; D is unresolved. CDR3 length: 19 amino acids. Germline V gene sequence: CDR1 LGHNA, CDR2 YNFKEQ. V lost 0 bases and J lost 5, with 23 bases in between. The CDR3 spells CASSQDLNYGLRGDNEQFF. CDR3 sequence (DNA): TGTGCCAGCAGCCAAGATCTGAACTACGGCCTCCGTGGGGACAATGAGCAGTTCTTC.

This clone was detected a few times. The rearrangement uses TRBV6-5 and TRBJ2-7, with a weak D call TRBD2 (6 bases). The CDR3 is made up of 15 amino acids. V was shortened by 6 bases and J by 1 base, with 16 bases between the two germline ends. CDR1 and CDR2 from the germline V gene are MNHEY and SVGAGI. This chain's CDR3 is CASSSGGPGSYEQYF. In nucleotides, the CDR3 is TGTGCCAGCAGCTCCGGAGGGCCCGGGTCCTACGAGCAGTACTTC.